This TCR beta chain was retrieved from a study of T cell repertoires in cytomegalovirus infection. About the study: Matching HLA type, along with CMV infection, was indicated by public TCR beta signatures. Broader study findings: Of the TCR beta families, the public ones yielded a cumulative frequency that identified carriers of CMV plus the relevant HLA. Predominance within the ex vivo response was attributable to HLA-C-restricted CMV-specific TCR beta clonotypes.

In this sample, this clonotype turned up many times. Its antigen remains unidentified. The CDR3 extends over 18 amino acids. Germline trimming cut 3 bases from V and 3 bases from J; bases unmatched to any gene: 16. TCRdb independently ran MiXCR on the reads; one entry per CDR3 protein. The sample shows about 400,000 distinct CDR3 sequences, 15% to 20% of them seen only once. The sample taken for sequencing was PBMCs. The rearrangement links TRBV12-3 or TRBV12-4 to TRBJ1-1, with 7 bases aligning to TRBD1. This receptor was identified in a human donor in good health (CMV status not recorded). Some clones in this sample may be carry-over from other donors' samples. The CDR3 is CASSFGDYRGIWDTEAFF. CDR3 DNA: TGTGCCAGCAGTTTTGGGGATTACAGGGGTATCTGGGACACTGAAGCTTTCTTT.